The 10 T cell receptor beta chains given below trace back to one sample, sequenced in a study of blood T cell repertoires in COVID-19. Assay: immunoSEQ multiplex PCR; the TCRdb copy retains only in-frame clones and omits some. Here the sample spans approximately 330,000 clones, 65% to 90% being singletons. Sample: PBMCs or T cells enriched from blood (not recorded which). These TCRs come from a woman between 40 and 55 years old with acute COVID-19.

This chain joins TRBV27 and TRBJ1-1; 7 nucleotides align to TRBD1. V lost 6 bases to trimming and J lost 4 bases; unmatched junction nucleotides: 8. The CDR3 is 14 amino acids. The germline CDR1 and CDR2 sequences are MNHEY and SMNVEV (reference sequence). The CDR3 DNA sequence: TGTGCCAGCAGCCTACAGGGGAAGGTCACTGAAGCTTTCTTT. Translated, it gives CASSLQGKVTEAFF.

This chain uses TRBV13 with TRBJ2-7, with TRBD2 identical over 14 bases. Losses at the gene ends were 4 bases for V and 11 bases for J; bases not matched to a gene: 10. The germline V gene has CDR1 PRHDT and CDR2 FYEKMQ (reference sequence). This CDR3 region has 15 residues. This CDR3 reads CASSSGTSGRMWEYF. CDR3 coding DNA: TGTGCCAGCAGCTCCGGGACTAGCGGGAGAATGTGGGAGTACTTC.

The DNA of the CDR3 is TGTGCCAGCAGCGAAAGCGCGGGGGGTCGGTACGATACGCAGTATTTT. Translating it yields CASSESAGGRYDTQYF. The chain combines TRBV9 with TRBJ2-3; 8 nucleotides match TRBD2. The CDR3 has 16 amino acids. Germline trimming cut 3 bases from V and 6 bases from J; bases unmatched to any gene: 12. Germline V gene lookup returns CDR1 SGDLS and CDR2 YYNGEE.

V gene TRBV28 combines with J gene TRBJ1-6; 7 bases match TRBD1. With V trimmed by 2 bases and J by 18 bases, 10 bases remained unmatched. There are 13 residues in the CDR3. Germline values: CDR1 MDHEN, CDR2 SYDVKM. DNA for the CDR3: TGTGCCAGCAGTTTAAACGGAGGCAGGGGGGCCCACTTT. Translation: CASSLNGGRGAHF.

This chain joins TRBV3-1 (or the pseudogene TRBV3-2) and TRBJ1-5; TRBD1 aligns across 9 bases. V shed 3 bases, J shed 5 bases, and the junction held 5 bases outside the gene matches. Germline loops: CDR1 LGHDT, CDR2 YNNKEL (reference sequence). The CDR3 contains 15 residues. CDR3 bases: TGTGCCAGCAGCCATACTGGGACAGGGCATCAGCCCCAGCATTTT. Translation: CASSHTGTGHQPQHF.

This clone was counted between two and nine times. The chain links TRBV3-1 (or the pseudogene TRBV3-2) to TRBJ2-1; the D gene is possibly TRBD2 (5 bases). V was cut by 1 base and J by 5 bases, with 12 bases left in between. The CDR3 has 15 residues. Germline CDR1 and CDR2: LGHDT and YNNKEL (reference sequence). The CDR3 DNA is TGTGCCAGCAGCCAAGTCCTAGCTCTCCACAATGAGCAGTTCTTC. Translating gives CASSQVLALHNEQFF.

As DNA, the CDR3 is TGTGCCAGCAGCCATCCCAGTGCTAGCACAGATACGCAGTATTTT. Translated, it gives CASSHPSASTDTQYF. This chain joins TRBV4-2 and TRBJ2-3; no reliable D call. Germline V gene sequence: CDR1 LGHNA, CDR2 YNFKEQ. The CDR3 covers 15 residues. With 3 bases removed from V and 0 bases from J, the gap between germline ends came to 10 bases.

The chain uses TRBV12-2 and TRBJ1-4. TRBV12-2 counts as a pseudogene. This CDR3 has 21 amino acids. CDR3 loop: CASRLSPLFPHRCVDKRRLFF. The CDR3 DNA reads TGTGCAAGTCGCTTATCTCCCCTTTTTCCCCATCGGTGCGTCGACAAACGGAGGCTGTTTTTT.

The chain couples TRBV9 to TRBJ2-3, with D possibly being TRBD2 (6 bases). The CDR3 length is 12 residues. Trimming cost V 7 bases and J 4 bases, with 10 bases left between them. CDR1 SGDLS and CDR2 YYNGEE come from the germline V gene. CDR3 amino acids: CASQGGADTQYF. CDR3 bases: TGTGCCAGCCAGGGCGGGGCAGATACGCAGTATTTT. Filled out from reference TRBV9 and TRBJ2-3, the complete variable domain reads DSGVTQTPKHLITATGQRVTLRCSPRSGDLSVYWYQQSLDQGLQFLIQYYNGEERAKGNILERFSAQQFPDLHSELNLSSLELGDSALYFCASQGGADTQYFGPGTRLTVL.

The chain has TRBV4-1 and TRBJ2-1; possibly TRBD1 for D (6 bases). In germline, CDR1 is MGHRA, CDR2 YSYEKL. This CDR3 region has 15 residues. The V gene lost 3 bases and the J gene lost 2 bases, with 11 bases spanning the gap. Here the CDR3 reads CASSHVRDTYNEQFF. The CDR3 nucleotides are TGCGCCAGCAGCCATGTACGGGACACCTACAATGAGCAGTTCTTC.